This T cell receptor beta chain comes out of a study of breast tumors, draining lymph nodes, adjacent tissues. This CDR3 has 15 residues. The V gene lost 4 bases and the J gene lost 4 bases, with 12 bases spanning the gap. The germline V gene has CDR1 SGDLS and CDR2 YYNGEE. This clonotype was found many times. TCRdb reprocessed the multiplex PCR reads via MiXCR and lists one record per CDR3 protein. Seen here are about 22,000 distinct CDR3 sequences, roughly 60% observed once, and the top ten hold 13% to 15%. The rearrangement joins TRBV9 to TRBJ2-6; D uncertain. This sequence was found in a female donor with breast cancer. Some clones in this sample may be carry-over from other donors' samples. The sequenced sample was breast tumor tissue. The CDR3 protein is CASSPGSLGANVLTF. CDR3 DNA sequence: TGTGCCAGCAGCCCCGGGTCCCTCGGGGCCAACGTCCTGACTTTC. Variable domain in full (rest from reference TRBV9 and TRBJ2-6): DSGVTQTPKHLITATGQRVTLRCSPRSGDLSVYWYQQSLDQGLQFLIQYYNGEERAKGNILERFSAQQFPDLHSELNLSSLELGDSALYFCASSPGSLGANVLTFGAGSRLTVL.